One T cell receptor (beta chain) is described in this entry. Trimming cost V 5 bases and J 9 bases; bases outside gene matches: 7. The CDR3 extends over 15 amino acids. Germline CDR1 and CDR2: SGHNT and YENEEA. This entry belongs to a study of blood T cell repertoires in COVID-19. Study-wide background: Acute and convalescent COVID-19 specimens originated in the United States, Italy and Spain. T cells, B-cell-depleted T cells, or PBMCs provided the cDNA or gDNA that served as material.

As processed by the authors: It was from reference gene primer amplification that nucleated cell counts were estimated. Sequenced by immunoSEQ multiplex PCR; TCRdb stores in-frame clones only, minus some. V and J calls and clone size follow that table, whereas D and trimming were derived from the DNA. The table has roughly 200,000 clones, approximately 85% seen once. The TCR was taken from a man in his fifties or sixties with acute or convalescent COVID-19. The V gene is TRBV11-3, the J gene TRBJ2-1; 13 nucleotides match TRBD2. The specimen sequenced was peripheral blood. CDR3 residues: CASSPGLAGWVEQFF. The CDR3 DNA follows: TGTGCCAGCAGCCCGGGACTAGCGGGATGGGTTGAGCAGTTCTTC. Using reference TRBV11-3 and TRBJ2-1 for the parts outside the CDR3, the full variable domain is EAGVVQSPRYKIIEKKQPVAFWCNPISGHNTLYWYLQNLGQGPELLIRYENEEAVDDSQLPKDRFSAERLKGVDSTLKIQPAELGDSAVYLCASSPGLAGWVEQFFGPGTRLTVL.